This T cell receptor (beta chain) derives from a study of T-cell reconstitution after alpha-beta-depleted transplantation in children (dated by TCRdb to 2015 to 2016). General notes on the study: The study quantitatively tracked T-cell immune reconstitution after TCRalphabeta/CD19-depleted allogeneic hematopoietic cell transplantation in children using TCR repertoire profiling.

From the cysteine up to the phenylalanine, the CDR3 has a length of 14 residues. The DNA shown is the 42-base CDR3, in frame from base 1. CDR1 SGHTA and CDR2 FQGNSA were looked up in the germline V gene. Compared with germline, V lacks 3 bases and J lacks 4 bases; bases without a gene match: 4. Preparation of the library involved PCR. This sample was sequenced with an Illumina HiSeq 2500. To normalize quantification of the TCRbeta repertoire, the TCR libraries were built with molecular barcoding that relied on unique molecular identifiers. TCRdb itself trimmed the public reads at Q25 with fastp, ran MiXCR and retained productive beta chains. For every CDR3 protein sequence, its rows merge into one entry that carries the most common genes and DNA. In all, the sample holds hundreds of thousands of distinct CDR3 sequences, and around a sixth of those were seen once. Together, the top ten hold under 1.2% of the sample.

This clonotype was recorded at least ten times. Its recognized antigen is unknown. One base away there is no much larger clone; base qualities are not given. Source: PBMCs from the stem cell graft donor, taken from the stem cell graft. This sequence originates from a human donor who donated a stem cell graft to a child with acute myeloid leukemia. The rearranged chain carries TRBV7-2 and TRBJ1-1, with 8 middle bases fitting TRBD1. The DNA is as follows: TGTGCCAGCAGCTTGACAGGGGATATCACTGAAGCTTTCTTT. It encodes CASSLTGDITEAFF. With all but the CDR3 taken from the reference TRBV7-2 and TRBJ1-1 genes, the full variable domain is: GAGVSQSPSNKVTEKGKDVELRCDPISGHTALYWYRQSLGQGLEFLIYFQGNSAPDKSGLPSDRFSAERTGGSVSTLTIQRTQQEDSAVYLCASSLTGDITEAFFGQGTRLTVV.